There are many counts of the clone carrying this T cell receptor beta chain. Its antigen is still unknown. This specimen belongs to a study of post-analysis software for immune sequencing data. General study results and limits: Patients carried a few TRBV segments more frequently than controls did, and TRBV5-6, TRBV5-1 and TRBV20-1 were among them. The study found significantly lower normalized Chao1 diversity in multiple sclerosis patients than in controls.

Trimming stripped 4 bases from V and 2 bases from J, with 13 bases between. The CDR3 contains 15 residues. Germline-derived CDR1 and CDR2 are SGHRS and YFSETQ. The TCR beta cDNA libraries contained unique molecular identifiers. In TCRdb, the PCR reads were re-called with MiXCR into one record per CDR3 protein. The table records 170,000 or so distinct CDR3 sequences, over 25% of them present only once. The specimen sequenced was blood. V is TRBV5-1 and J is TRBJ2-1; the D is unclear. The receptor was derived from a girl aged 5-17 years with multiple sclerosis. The CDR3 sequence is CASSPAALTYNEQFF. The CDR3 bases are TGCGCCAGCAGCCCGGCGGCTCTGACCTACAATGAGCAGTTCTTC.